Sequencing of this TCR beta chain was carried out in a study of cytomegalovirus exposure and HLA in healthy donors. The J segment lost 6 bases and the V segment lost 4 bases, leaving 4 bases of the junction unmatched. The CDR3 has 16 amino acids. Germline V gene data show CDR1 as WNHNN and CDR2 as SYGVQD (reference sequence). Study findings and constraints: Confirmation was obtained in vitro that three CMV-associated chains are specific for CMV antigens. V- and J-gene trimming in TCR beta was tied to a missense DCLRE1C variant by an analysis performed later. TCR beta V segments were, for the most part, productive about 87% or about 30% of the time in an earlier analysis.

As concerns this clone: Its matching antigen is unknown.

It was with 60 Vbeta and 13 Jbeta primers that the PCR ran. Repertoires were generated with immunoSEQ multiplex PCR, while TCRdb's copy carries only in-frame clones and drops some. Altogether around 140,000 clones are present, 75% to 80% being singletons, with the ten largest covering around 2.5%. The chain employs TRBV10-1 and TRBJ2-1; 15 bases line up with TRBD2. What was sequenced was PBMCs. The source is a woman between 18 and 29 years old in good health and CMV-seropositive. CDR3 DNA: TGCGCCAGCAGTGCCGGACTAGCGGGGGGGAGCAATGAGCAGTTCTTC. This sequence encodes CASSAGLAGGSNEQFF.